Listed below are T cell receptor beta chains from one sample, sequenced in a study of beta chain features in type 1 diabetes. Produced via immunoSEQ multiplex PCR; TCRdb's table is partial and in-frame only. The repertoire holds hundreds of thousands of clones, with roughly a sixth as singletons. Sequencing used naive CD4+ T cells from blood. The receptor source for this set is a woman younger than 30 in good health. CDR3s include the opening cysteine and the closing phenylalanine or tryptophan. The order of the fields is J gene, D gene, clone size, V gene, CDR3 DNA, CDR3 protein. The D gene is left open where the match is weak. Clone size is shown for a subset of rows, as once, few, many or a class of expanded clone.

TRBJ2-7,NA,NA,TRBV18,TGTGCCAGCTCACCACCGTCCCGAACCTACGAGCAGTACTTC,CASSPPSRTYEQYF
TRBJ2-4,NA,NA,TRBV6-5,TGTGCCAGCAGTTATTGGGGCGGGAACGGCAAAAACATTCAGTACTTC,CASSYWGGNGKNIQYF
TRBJ2-7,TRBD2,few,TRBV7-2,TGTGCCAGCAGCAGAGATTTAGCGGGAGACTACGAGCAGTACTTC,CASSRDLAGDYEQYF
TRBJ1-1,TRBD1,few,TRBV4-2,TGTGCCAGCAGCCGGGGACAGGCGAACACTGAAGCTTTCTTT,CASSRGQANTEAFF
TRBJ1-1,NA,NA,TRBV19,TGTGCCAGTAAGTCCCAAGCGGCAGGAAGGAACACTGAAGCTTTCTTT,CASKSQAAGRNTEAFF
TRBJ2-3,TRBD2,NA,TRBV5-4,TGTGCCAGCAGCTTGTTACCTAGCGGGAGGACCACAGATACGCAGTATTTT,CASSLLPSGRTTDTQYF
TRBJ1-4,TRBD1,NA,TRBV6-5,TGTGCCAGCAGTACCGACAGGGCGAAACTGTTTTTT,CASSTDRAKLFF
TRBJ2-5,TRBD2,few,TRBV19,TGTGCCAGTAGCGGACTAGCTACCTCGGTGGAGACCCAGTACTTC,CASSGLATSVETQYF
TRBJ2-6,NA,few,TRBV23-1,TGCGCCAGCATGCCACCGGGGGAGGCGGTCTCTGGGGCCAACGTCCTGACTTTC,CASMPPGEAVSGANVLTF
TRBJ2-5,TRBD2,few,TRBV4-1,TGCGCCAGCAGCCAAGAGGCCTCGACTAGCGGGAAGAGAGAGACCCAGTACTTC,CASSQEASTSGKRETQYF
TRBJ2-7,NA,NA,TRBV5-1,TGCGCCAGCAGCACCGGGAGCCGGGACGAGCAGTACTTC,CASSTGSRDEQYF
TRBJ2-7,NA,NA,TRBV7-2,TGTGCCAGCAGCTTAGGTCCTAGCAGGTACGAGCAGTACTTC,CASSLGPSRYEQYF
TRBJ2-5,NA,few,TRBV5-1,TGCGCCAGCAGCCCCCTAGGACCCACCCAAGAGACCCAGTACTTC,CASSPLGPTQETQYF
TRBJ2-3,NA,NA,TRBV21-1,TGTGCCAGCAACCTCTGTTTGTTTCAGGGCACAGATACGCAGTATTTT,CASNLCLFQGTDTQYF
TRBJ2-1,NA,few,TRBV7-9,TGTGCCAGCAGCTTATTAGCCGAGTGGGGTGAGCAGTTCTTC,CASSLLAEWGEQFF
TRBJ2-1,NA,few,TRBV2,TGTGCCAGCAGTTTCCTCAGCTCCTACAATGAGCAGTTCTTC,CASSFLSSYNEQFF
TRBJ1-2,NA,few,TRBV6-6,TGTGCCAGCAGTTACCCCTCACCGGATGGCTACACCTTC,CASSYPSPDGYTF
TRBJ1-5,TRBD1,few,TRBV14,TGTGCCAGCAGCCGGGACAGACGCAACAATCAGCCCCAGCATTTT,CASSRDRRNNQPQHF
TRBJ2-5,TRBD1,once,TRBV7-3,TGTGCCAGCAGCGGGACAGCCCAAGAGACCCAGTACTTC,CASSGTAQETQYF
TRBJ2-1,NA,NA,TRBV7-8,TGTGCCAGCAGCGGTATCGGGGTGGTTATGGTCTCGGAGCAGTTCTTC,CASSGIGVVMVSEQFF
TRBJ1-6,NA,few,TRBV7-9,TGTGCCAGCAGCTTAGGACTGGGGTCACCCCTCCACTTT,CASSLGLGSPLHF
TRBJ2-6,NA,NA,TRBV5-6,TGTGCCAGCAGCTTGCTGGACGAGCCCCTGACGGCCAACGTCCTGACTTTC,CASSLLDEPLTANVLTF